A selection of T cell receptor beta chains follows, all from one sample in a study of OX40 agonist ivuxolimab in advanced cancers. Assay: immunoSEQ multiplex PCR; the TCRdb copy retains only in-frame clones and omits some. The sample contains 8,500 to 13,000 clones, roughly 70% of which appear only once. Sample: CD4+ or CD8+ T cells sorted from blood, taken in a trial of the OX40 agonist ivuxolimab. Receptor source: an adult with an advanced solid tumor such as melanoma, head and neck, liver or kidney cancer. The CDR3 runs from the conserved cysteine through the conserved F or W. The D gene is left open where the match is weak. The size of a clone is reported for some rows only, either as once, few or many, or as a class for expanded clones.

V gene	D gene	clone size	J gene	CDR3 DNA	CDR3 protein
TRBV19	NA	NA	TRBJ2-7	TGTGCCAGTGGAGTGGGATTGACCTACGAGCAGTACTTC	CASGVGLTYEQYF
TRBV10-2	TRBD1	NA	TRBJ2-5	TGCGCCAGCAGTGAGTACGCAGGACAGGGCGAGACCCAGTACTTC	CASSEYAGQGETQYF
TRBV19	NA	NA	TRBJ2-1	TGTGCCAGTTTCATTAGGAATGAGCAGTTCTTC	CASFIRNEQFF
TRBV7-9	NA	NA	TRBJ1-4	TGTGCCAGCAGCTTAGCGGGACTACGAACTAATGAAAAACTGTTTTTT	CASSLAGLRTNEKLFF
TRBV28	NA	NA	TRBJ2-3	TGTGCCAGCAGCGAACCCCCCCGTTTTAGCGCCGGAGATACGCAGTATTTT	CASSEPPRFSAGDTQYF
TRBV30	NA	once	TRBJ2-3	TGTGCCTGGAGTACGGGAGTCACCACAGATACGCAGTATTTT	CAWSTGVTTDTQYF
TRBV7-9	TRBD1	NA	TRBJ1-1	TGTGCCAGCAGCCGCCGGGACAGAAAGATGAACACTGAAGCTTTCTTT	CASSRRDRKMNTEAFF
TRBV27	NA	NA	TRBJ2-2	TGTGCCACCTTCTCGGGGAACACCGGGGAGCTGTTTTTT	CATFSGNTGELFF
TRBV6-1	NA	NA	TRBJ2-7	TGTGCCAGCAGTGAAGGAGGGATGACCCATACCTACGAGCAGTACTTC	CASSEGGMTHTYEQYF
TRBV19	NA	NA	TRBJ1-2	TGTGCCAGTAGACAATGGACGGAAGACTATGGCTACACCTTC	CASRQWTEDYGYTF
TRBV7-8	TRBD2	NA	TRBJ2-1	TGTGCCAGCAGCCCCCCGACTAGCGGAAATTACAATGAGCAGTTCTTC	CASSPPTSGNYNEQFF
TRBV28	TRBD1	NA	TRBJ2-3	TGTGCCAGCAATATGGACAGGGGGGGGAGGGGATTAGATAGCACAGATACGCAGTATTTT	CASNMDRGGRGLDSTDTQYF
TRBV9	TRBD2	NA	TRBJ2-1	TGTGCCAGCAGCGGACTCCTCGGCGGGAGCTACAATGAGCAGTTCTTC	CASSGLLGGSYNEQFF
TRBV13	TRBD2	NA	TRBJ2-1	TGTGCCAGCAGCTCCAGGCTAGCGGGAGGGCCGGTGAATGAGCAGTTCTTC	CASSSRLAGGPVNEQFF
TRBV7-6	NA	NA	TRBJ2-3	TGTGCCAGCAGCCTTCAACCGGGTCCTCAGTATTTT	CASSLQPGPQYF
TRBV6-5	NA	NA	TRBJ1-2	TGTGCCAGCAGTGAAACCGCCTATGGCTACACCTTC	CASSETAYGYTF
TRBV7-3	TRBD1	NA	TRBJ2-7	TGTGCCAGCAGCTCGACAGGGGGCGCGGGCGAGCAGTACTTC	CASSSTGGAGEQYF
TRBV5-6	NA	NA	TRBJ2-3	TGTGCCAGCAGCTTAGGTGATACGCAGTATTTT	CASSLGDTQYF
TRBV4-3	TRBD2	NA	TRBJ2-7	TGCGCCAGCAGCCAAGACCCAGCGGGGGGGGTCGAGCAGTACTTC	CASSQDPAGGVEQYF
TRBV7-9	NA	NA	TRBJ2-4	TGTGCCAGCAGCTTTTTGACAGGTCGGGCCAAAAACATTCAGTACTTC	CASSFLTGRAKNIQYF
TRBV9	TRBD1	NA	TRBJ2-7	TGTGCCAGCAGCGCCTCCGGGACAGGGGGCAACGAGCAGTACTTC	CASSASGTGGNEQYF
TRBV7-8	TRBD1	NA	TRBJ2-1	TGTGCCAGCAGCTTAGGACAGGGCCCCCGGAATGAGCAGTTCTTC	CASSLGQGPRNEQFF
TRBV7-9	NA	NA	TRBJ2-2	TGTGCCAGCAGCTTAGCTTTCCGGGGGCAAGCCGGGGAGCTGTTTTTT	CASSLAFRGQAGELFF
TRBV28	NA	NA	TRBJ2-1	TGTGCCAGCAGCTTGGCGGGACCACGGCACAATGAGCAGTTCTTC	CASSLAGPRHNEQFF
TRBV4-1	NA	NA	TRBJ2-7	TGCGCCAGCAGCCAAGCTGGTCAGTCCTTTGACGAGCAGTACTTC	CASSQAGQSFDEQYF
TRBV2	NA	NA	TRBJ2-1	TGTGCCAGCAGTGACGGCGGCGCCTACAATGAGCAGTTCTTC	CASSDGGAYNEQFF
TRBV25-1	NA	NA	TRBJ1-5	TGTGCCAGCAGTGAATATAGGGCGCAGGGCGTGAGCAATCAGCCCCAGCATTTT	CASSEYRAQGVSNQPQHF
TRBV11-3	TRBD1	NA	TRBJ2-1	TGTGCCAGCAGCACCCGGGACAGCTTAAATGAGCAGTTCTTC	CASSTRDSLNEQFF
TRBV19	NA	NA	TRBJ2-6	TGTGCCAGTAGTATAGAAGAGGGTGGGGCCAACGTCCTGACTTTC	CASSIEEGGANVLTF
TRBV5-4	NA	NA	TRBJ2-5	TGTGCCAGCAGCTTGAGAGGTCAAATAGGAGAGACCCAGTACTTC	CASSLRGQIGETQYF
TRBV6-5	NA	few	TRBJ1-2	TGTGCCAGCAGTGTACAAGGGGGTAAAGATGGCTACACCTTC	CASSVQGGKDGYTF
TRBV7-6	NA	large	TRBJ2-7	TGTGCCAGCAGCCCCGGACCGAACTACGAGCAGTACTTC	CASSPGPNYEQYF
TRBV15	TRBD1	NA	TRBJ1-5	TGTGCCAGCGGACAGGGGGCTAATCAGCCCCAGCATTTT	CASGQGANQPQHF
TRBV19	NA	once	TRBJ2-1	TGTGCCAGTAGCCCATTATGGGGAGACGGGAGCTCCTACAATGAGCAGTTCTTC	CASSPLWGDGSSYNEQFF
TRBV28	NA	NA	TRBJ2-3	TGTGCCAGCAGTTTAACGGGAGTACTGGGAGATACGCAGTATTTT	CASSLTGVLGDTQYF
TRBV9	NA	once	TRBJ2-5	TGTGCCAGCAGCGTAGCGGTTGGGAAACAAGAGACCCAGTACTTC	CASSVAVGKQETQYF
TRBV19	NA	many	TRBJ1-1	TGTGCCAGTAGAAAGGGTGGTTCTGAAGCTTTCTTT	CASRKGGSEAFF
TRBV7-9	NA	NA	TRBJ2-1	TGTGCCAGCAGCCCCCACAATGAGCAGTTCTTC	CASSPHNEQFF
TRBV6-1	NA	few	TRBJ2-7	TGTGCCAGCAGCTGGACCGGTTCAGACTCCTACGAGCAGTACTTC	CASSWTGSDSYEQYF
TRBV7-2	TRBD2	NA	TRBJ2-4	TGTGCCAGCAGCGCCCGGGGGGAATTTAAAAACATTCAGTACTTC	CASSARGEFKNIQYF
TRBV5-6	NA	NA	TRBJ1-2	TGTGCCAGCAGCTTGGTAGCGGGGGGGTATGGCTACACCTTC	CASSLVAGGYGYTF
TRBV14	TRBD1	few	TRBJ1-2	TGTGCCAGCTCAGGAGGGGGCGCAGGCTATGGCTACACCTTC	CASSGGGAGYGYTF